The present entry profiles one TCR beta chain with its context. Sequencing used immunoSEQ multiplex PCR; TCRdb keeps in-frame clones, though not all of them. The data hold around 180,000 clones, with 90% to 95% observed a single time. With 4 bases removed from V and 3 bases from J, the gap between germline ends came to 13 bases. This CDR3 spans 14 amino acids. Germline assignment: CDR1 SGHTA and CDR2 FQGNSA. The data belong to a study of control samples from healthy donors and cancer patients. The gene calls are TRBV7-2 and TRBJ2-7; tentatively, D is TRBD1 (5 bases). Input material: blood. The TCR comes from a woman between 18 and 29 years old in good health. The CDR3 DNA follows: TGTGCCAGCAGCTCGACAGCAATCTACTACGAGCAGTACTTC. Its translation: CASSSTAIYYEQYF.